This is a list of T cell receptor beta chains from one sample in a study of STAT5B mutations in CD4+ large granular lymphocyte leukemia. Data came from immunoSEQ multiplex PCR; TCRdb stores just in-frame clones and leaves some out. The table lists under 500 clones, roughly 66% of them singletons. Sequenced sample: PBMCs. These receptors were collected from a woman in her 50s with CD4+ T-cell large granular lymphocyte leukemia. CDR3s include the opening cysteine and the closing phenylalanine or tryptophan. Fields, in order: D gene, clone size, J gene, V gene, CDR3 protein, CDR3 DNA. D genes are given only for firm matches. Size is omitted from some rows. Given values are once, few, many or a class for expanded clones.

>TRBD2|few|TRBJ2-7|TRBV11-2
CASSRGLAKQYF
TGTGCCAGCAGCCGGGGACTAGCCAAGCAGTACTTC
>-|-|TRBJ1-1|TRBV7-8
CASSPTTGAKTEAFF
TGTGCCAGCAGCCCCACGACTGGGGCTAAGACTGAAGCTTTCTTT
>-|-|TRBJ1-4|TRBV4-3
CASSQDKLGGSEKLFF
TGCGCCAGCAGCCAAGATAAGTTGGGGGGGAGTGAAAAACTGTTTTTT
>TRBD2|-|TRBJ2-1|TRBV29-1
CSVGGTSGVSYNEQFF
TGCAGCGTTGGAGGGACTAGCGGAGTCTCCTACAATGAGCAGTTCTTC
>-|large|TRBJ2-1|TRBV28
CASRPHYNEQFF
TGTGCCAGCAGGCCTCACTACAATGAGCAGTTCTTC
>TRBD2|medium-sized|TRBJ2-2|TRBV4-2
CASSGSGSIGELFF
TGTGCCAGCAGCGGTAGCGGGAGTATCGGGGAGCTGTTTTTT
>-|-|TRBJ1-4|TRBV6-1
CASSAFTTDRFSATNEKLFF
TGTGCCAGCAGTGCTTTCACTACGGACAGATTCTCCGCAACTAATGAAAAACTGTTTTTT
>-|once|TRBJ1-1|TRBV20-1
CSASGGNGAFF
TGCAGTGCTAGTGGAGGGAATGGAGCTTTCTTT
>TRBD2|-|TRBJ2-3|TRBV13
CASSPQFAGGGTDTQYF
TGTGCCAGCAGCCCTCAATTTGCGGGAGGAGGCACAGATACGCAGTATTTT
>-|once|TRBJ1-1|TRBV10-3
CAIRLQGTTEAFF
TGTGCCATCCGACTCCAGGGCACCACTGAAGCTTTCTTT